The 13 T cell receptor beta chains given below trace back to one sample, sequenced in a study of regulatory T cells in long-lasting Graves disease. Through Arm-PCR of CDR3 regions and iRepertoire HTBI primers, TCR beta libraries were built. TCRdb processed the multiplex PCR reads anew with MiXCR; each CDR3 protein has one entry. The table lists some 490,000 distinct CDR3 sequences, approximately 12% of them singletons. As for time point: newly diagnosed GD, antithyroid drugs for less than 3 months. Generation of the TCR library employed RNA extracted from PBMCs. These sequences were also reported in another study, on T cells in Graves' hyperthyroidism and ophthalmopathy.

The sample in question was peripheral blood mononuclear cells (PBMCs), obtained at new diagnosis, from a patient treated with antithyroid drugs. The receptors originated from a woman younger than 45 with Graves disease.

This clonotype has a count of ten or more. This chain joins TRBV28 and TRBJ2-5; the match to TRBD1 covers 7 bases. CDR1 and CDR2 from the germline V gene are MDHEN and SYDVKM. V was pared by 7 bases and J by 5 bases, with 10 bases of the junction left unmatched. The CDR3 covers 14 residues. CDR3 DNA sequence: TGTGCCAGCAAACTAGGGGGACAGCGGGAGACCCAGTACTTC. Translated: CASKLGGQRETQYF.

This clonotype has ten or more counts. The CDR3 DNA follows: TGTGCCAGCAGTTCCCGGGACAGCCTTACGCAGTATTTT. The encoded protein is CASSSRDSLTQYF. J is TRBJ2-3 and V is TRBV12-3 or TRBV12-4; 7 nucleotides align to TRBD1. CDR3 length: 13 residues. Trimming removed 4 bases from V and 8 bases from J; junction bases left unmatched: 6.

This clonotype was seen a handful of times. This sequence joins TRBV25-1 and TRBJ2-3, with 10 bases lining up with TRBD1. The V gene's germline CDR1 is MGHDK and CDR2 SYGVNS. Trimming removed 4 bases from V and 1 base from J; junction bases left unmatched: 2. There are 15 residues in the CDR3. The CDR3 DNA reads TGTGCCAGCAGTGTCGGGACAGGGGGCACAGATACGCAGTATTTT. Protein: CASSVGTGGTDTQYF.

This chain connects TRBV11-3 to TRBJ2-5; tentatively, D is TRBD2 (5 bases). Between the trimmed V and J ends, which lost 5 bases and 5 bases, there was a span of 15 bases. In germline, CDR1 is SGHNT, CDR2 YENEEA. The CDR3 consists of 14 residues. CDR3 nucleotide sequence: TGTGCCAGCAGCAGCCCTAGGAGGCTGGAGACCCAGTACTTC. It yields the protein CASSSPRRLETQYF.

The chain has TRBV27 and TRBJ2-2; TRBD2 aligns across 7 bases. V was pared by 5 bases and J by 5 bases, with 8 bases of the junction left unmatched. The CDR3 has 15 amino acids. Germline V gene sequence: CDR1 MNHEY, CDR2 SMNVEV (reference sequence). CDR3 sequence: CASSTISGLTGELFF. For the CDR3, the DNA is TGTGCCAGCAGTACCATTAGCGGGCTGACCGGGGAGCTGTTTTTT.

This clonotype has a count of ten or more. The chain carries TRBV2 and TRBJ2-5; 9 bases map to TRBD2. Germline CDR1 is SNHLY and CDR2 is FYNNEI. Trimming took 7 bases from V and 5 from J; bases not matched to a gene: 8. This CDR3 contains 14 residues. The CDR3 region has the DNA TGTGCCAGCAATGGCGGGAGGGCCATTGAGACCCAGTACTTC. As protein: CASNGGRAIETQYF.

This clonotype was seen at least ten times. J is TRBJ1-2 and V is TRBV28; 9 positions agree with TRBD1. V dropped 5 bases and J dropped 2; count of bases not matched to a gene: 3. The CDR3 covers 14 residues. From germline, CDR1 is MDHEN and CDR2 SYDVKM. The CDR3 loop reads CASSKGQGNYGYTF. CDR3 DNA sequence: TGTGCCAGCAGTAAGGGACAGGGAAACTATGGCTACACCTTC.

The table lists this clonotype with many counts. The V gene is TRBV20-1, the J gene TRBJ2-7; D not certain. The V end was cut by 6 bases, the J end by 2 bases, with 11 bases between. The CDR3 length is 12 residues. Germline V CDR1 and CDR2: DFQATT, SNEGSKA (reference sequence). DNA for the CDR3: TGCAGTGCGCGGTCCGACACCTACGAGCAGTACTTC. Translation gives CSARSDTYEQYF.

This clonotype was counted between two and nine times. The chain recombines TRBV7-9 with TRBJ2-3; a possible D gene is TRBD2 (6 bases). Germline-derived CDR1 and CDR2 are SEHNR and FQNEAQ (reference sequence). V was cut by 7 bases and J by 4 bases, with 15 bases left in between. This CDR3 contains 14 residues. The CDR3 is CASIGGVMPDTQYF. The CDR3 DNA is TGTGCCAGCATCGGGGGAGTCATGCCAGATACGCAGTATTTT.

V gene TRBV12-3 or TRBV12-4 combines with J gene TRBJ2-7, with no clear D. This CDR3 has 15 residues. Trimming stripped 3 bases from V and 3 bases from J, with 15 bases between. CDR3 DNA: TGTGCCAGCAGTTTGAGTCCACAGTATTTCTACGAGCAGTACTTC. Translating it yields CASSLSPQYFYEQYF.

This clonotype was picked up one time. A clone one base away is much larger, so this may be a read error. The conserved final phenylalanine or tryptophan is absent from the CDR3, which likely points to a read error. The CDR3 reads CASSHNEGPITGELFS. The CDR3 DNA is TGTGCCAGCAGCCATAACGAGGGACCCATCACCGGGGAGCTGTTTTCT. The chain uses TRBV3-1 and TRBJ2-2, with D possibly called TRBD1 or TRBD2 (5 bases each). Trimming stripped 3 bases from V and 4 bases from J, with 15 bases between. The CDR3 has 16 residues. Germline CDR1 reads LGHDT; CDR2 reads YNNKEL (reference sequence).

V usage is TRBV27 and J usage is TRBJ2-7, with D possibly being TRBD2 (5 bases). The CDR3 has 14 amino acids. Germline V gene sequence: CDR1 MNHEY, CDR2 SMNVEV (reference sequence). Trimming took 2 bases from V and 0 from J, leaving 8 bases between them. The CDR3 nucleotides are TGTGCCAGCAGTTTACTTCGGGACTCCTACGAGCAGTACTTC. Protein: CASSLLRDSYEQYF.

This clonotype was detected only a few times. The rearrangement links TRBV29-1 to TRBJ2-7, with 8 bases matching TRBD2. With 2 bases clipped from V and 0 bases from J, the junction kept 12 bases outside the gene matches. The CDR3 has 17 amino acids. Per germline, CDR1 SQVTM and CDR2 ANQGSEA. As DNA, the CDR3 is TGCAGCGTTGAACTGTTGGGTAGCGGGGTCAGCTCCTACGAGCAGTACTTC. Its translation: CSVELLGSGVSSYEQYF.